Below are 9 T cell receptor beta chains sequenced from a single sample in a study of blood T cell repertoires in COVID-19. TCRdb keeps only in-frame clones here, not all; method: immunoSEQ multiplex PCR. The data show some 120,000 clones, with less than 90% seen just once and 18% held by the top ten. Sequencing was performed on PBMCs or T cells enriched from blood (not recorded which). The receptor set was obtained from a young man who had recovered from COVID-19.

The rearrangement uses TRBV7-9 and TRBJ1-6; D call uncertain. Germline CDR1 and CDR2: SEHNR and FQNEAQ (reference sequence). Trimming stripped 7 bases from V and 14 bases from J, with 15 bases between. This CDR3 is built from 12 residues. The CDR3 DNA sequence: TGTGCCAGCACCCCTCTAGTACGGTCCCTCCACTTT. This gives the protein CASTPLVRSLHF.

CDR3 residues: CAGRTGQYNEQFF. DNA for the CDR3: TGTGCCGGACGGACAGGGCAATACAATGAGCAGTTCTTC. V gene TRBV2 combines with J gene TRBJ2-1; 8 positions agree with TRBD1. This CDR3 has 13 residues. V was pared by 11 bases and J by 4 bases, with 7 bases of the junction left unmatched. The germline gives CDR1 SNHLY, CDR2 FYNNEI. Based on the CDR3 plus reference TRBV2 and TRBJ2-1, the full variable domain is EPEVTQTPSHQVTQMGQEVILRCVPISNHLYFYWYRQILGQKVEFLVSFYNNEISEKSEIFDDQFSVERPDGSNFTLKIRSTKLEDSAMYFCAGRTGQYNEQFFGPGTRLTVL.

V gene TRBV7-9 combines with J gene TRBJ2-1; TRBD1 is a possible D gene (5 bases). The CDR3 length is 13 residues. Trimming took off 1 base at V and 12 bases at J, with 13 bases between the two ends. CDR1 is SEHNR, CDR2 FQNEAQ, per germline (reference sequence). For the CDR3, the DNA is TGTGCCAGCAGCTTAGGGGGCCCAATGGCGCAGTTCTTC. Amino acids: CASSLGGPMAQFF.

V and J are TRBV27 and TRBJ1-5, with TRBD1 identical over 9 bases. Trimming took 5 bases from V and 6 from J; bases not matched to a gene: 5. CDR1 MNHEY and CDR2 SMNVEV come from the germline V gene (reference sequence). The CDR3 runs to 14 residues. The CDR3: CASSATGGVQPQHF. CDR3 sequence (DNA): TGTGCCAGCAGTGCGACAGGGGGAGTTCAGCCCCAGCATTTT.

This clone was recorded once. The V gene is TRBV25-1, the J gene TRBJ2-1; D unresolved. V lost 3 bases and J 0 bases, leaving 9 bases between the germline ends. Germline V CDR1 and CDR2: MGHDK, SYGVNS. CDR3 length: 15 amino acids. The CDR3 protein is CASSDYTSSYNEQFF. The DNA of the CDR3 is TGTGCCAGCAGTGATTATACCAGCTCCTACAATGAGCAGTTCTTC.

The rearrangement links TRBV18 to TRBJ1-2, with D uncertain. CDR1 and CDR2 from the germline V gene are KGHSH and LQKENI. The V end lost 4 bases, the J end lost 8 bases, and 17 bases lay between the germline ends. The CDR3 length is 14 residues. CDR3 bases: TGTGCCAGCTCACGCTCTAGTAGGATGGAAGGCTACACCTTC. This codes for CASSRSSRMEGYTF.

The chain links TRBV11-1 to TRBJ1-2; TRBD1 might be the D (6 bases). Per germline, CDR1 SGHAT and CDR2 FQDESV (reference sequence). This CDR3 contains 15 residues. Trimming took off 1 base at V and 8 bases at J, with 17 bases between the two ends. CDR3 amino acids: CASSLDLGTNGGYTF. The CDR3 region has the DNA TGTGCCAGCAGCTTAGACCTCGGGACAAATGGAGGCTACACCTTC.

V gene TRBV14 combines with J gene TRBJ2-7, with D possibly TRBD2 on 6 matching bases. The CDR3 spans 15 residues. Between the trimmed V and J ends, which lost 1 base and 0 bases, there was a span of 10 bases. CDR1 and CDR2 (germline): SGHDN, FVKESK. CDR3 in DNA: TGTGCCAGCAGCCAAGGGAGGGGAAGCTCCTACGAGCAGTACGTC. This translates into CASSQGRGSSYEQYV.

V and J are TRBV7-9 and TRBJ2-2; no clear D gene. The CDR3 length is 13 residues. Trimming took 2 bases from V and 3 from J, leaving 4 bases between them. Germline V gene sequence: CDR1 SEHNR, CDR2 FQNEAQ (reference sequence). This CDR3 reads CASSLTDTGELFF. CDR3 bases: TGTGCCAGCAGCTTAACGGACACCGGGGAGCTGTTTTTT.